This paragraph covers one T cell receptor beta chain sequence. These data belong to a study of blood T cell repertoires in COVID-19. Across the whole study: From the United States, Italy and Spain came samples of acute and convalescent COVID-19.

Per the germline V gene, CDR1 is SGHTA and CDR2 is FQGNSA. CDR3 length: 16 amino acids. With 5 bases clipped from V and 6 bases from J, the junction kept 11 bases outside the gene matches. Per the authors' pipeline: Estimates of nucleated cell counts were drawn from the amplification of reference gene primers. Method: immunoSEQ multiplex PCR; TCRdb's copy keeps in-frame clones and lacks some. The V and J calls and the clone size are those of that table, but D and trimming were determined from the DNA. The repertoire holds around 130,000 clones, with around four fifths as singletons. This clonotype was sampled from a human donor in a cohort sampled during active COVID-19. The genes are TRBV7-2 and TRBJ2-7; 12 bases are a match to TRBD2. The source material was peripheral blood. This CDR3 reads CASSPRLAGAPREQYF. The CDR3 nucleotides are TGTGCCAGCAGCCCAAGACTAGCGGGGGCCCCTCGCGAGCAGTACTTC.